The 19 T cell receptor beta chains below come from one sample, sequenced in a study of cytomegalovirus exposure and HLA in healthy donors. Use of 60 Vbeta and 13 Jbeta primers characterized the PCR. Some clones are missing from TCRdb's copy, which holds only in-frame ones; the method was immunoSEQ multiplex PCR. This sample's clone table lists some 89,000 clones. Sequenced sample: PBMCs. Receptor source: a woman aged 30 to 39 in good health and CMV-seronegative.

This rearrangement joins TRBV6-6 to TRBJ2-3; D possibly corresponds to TRBD2 (6 bases). This CDR3 contains 16 residues. V lost 4 bases and J 1 base, leaving 15 bases between the germline ends. From germline, CDR1 is MNHNY and CDR2 SVGAGI (reference sequence). Here the CDR3 reads CASSLAAPFGTDTQYF. CDR3 in DNA: TGTGCCAGCAGTTTAGCGGCACCATTTGGCACAGATACGCAGTATTTT.

J is TRBJ1-2 and V is TRBV7-9, with 8 positions matching TRBD1. The CDR3 length is 17 residues. V shed 1 base, J shed 1 base, and the junction held 8 bases outside the gene matches. Germline CDR1 is SEHNR and CDR2 is FQNEAQ (reference sequence). The CDR3 sequence: CASSLGPDRDFNYGYTF. CDR3 in DNA: TGTGCCAGCAGCTTAGGTCCGGACAGGGATTTTAACTATGGCTACACCTTC.

The V gene is TRBV29-1, the J gene TRBJ2-7; D not resolved. This CDR3 has 15 amino acids. From germline, CDR1 is SQVTM and CDR2 ANQGSEA. Trimming cost V 1 base and J 1 base, with 14 bases left between them. CDR3 loop: CSVEAPKSNSYEQYF. The CDR3 DNA follows: TGCAGCGTTGAAGCACCTAAGAGCAATTCCTACGAGCAGTACTTC.

This sequence joins TRBV2 and TRBJ1-3; TRBD1 matches 10 bases. The CDR3 sequence is 16 residues long. CDR1 SNHLY and CDR2 FYNNEI come from the germline V gene. V shed 5 bases and J 0 bases; nucleotides not matched to a gene: 4. CDR3 in DNA: TGTGCCAGCAGTTGGGACAGGGGCCGCTCTGGAAACACCATATATTTT. Encoded protein: CASSWDRGRSGNTIYF.

The genes are TRBV30 and TRBJ1-5; D not certain. The CDR3 has 12 amino acids. Trimming pared 2 bases from V and 7 bases from J, leaving 9 bases between. Germline V gene sequence: CDR1 GTSNPN, CDR2 SVGIG (reference sequence). The CDR3 region is CAWSPGPQPQHF. In DNA, the CDR3 is TGTGCCTGGAGTCCAGGCCCACAGCCCCAGCATTTT.

This chain uses TRBV7-3 with TRBJ2-3; a weak D match, TRBD1 (5 bases). Trimming pared 5 bases from V and 5 bases from J, leaving 20 bases between. The germline CDR1 and CDR2 sequences are SGHTA and FQGTGA. The CDR3 spans 16 residues. The CDR3 DNA reads TGTGCCAGCAGCCCCCCGGGTGACAGTTCGGGAGATACGCAGTATTTT. Translated: CASSPPGDSSGDTQYF. Full variable domain (missing parts from reference TRBV7-3 and TRBJ2-3): GAGVSQTPSNKVTEKGKYVELRCDPISGHTALYWYRQSLGQGPEFLIYFQGTGAADDSGLPNDRFFAVRPEGSVSTLKIQRTERGDSAVYLCASSPPGDSSGDTQYFGPGTRLTVL.

The chain is built from TRBV6-6 and TRBJ1-6; no clear D gene. With 2 bases removed from V and 7 bases from J, the gap between germline ends came to 9 bases. The CDR3 is 14 amino acids. Germline-derived CDR1 and CDR2 are MNHNY and SVGAGI (reference sequence). CDR3 bases: TGTGCCAGCAGTTACGCCGGGGAGAATTCACCCCTCCACTTT. Protein: CASSYAGENSPLHF.

The chain is built from TRBV30 and TRBJ2-3, with 11 nucleotides matching TRBD2. The germline CDR1 and CDR2 sequences are GTSNPN and SVGIG (reference sequence). The ends lost 2 bases at V and 0 bases at J; junction bases unmatched: 4. The CDR3 runs to 16 residues. The CDR3 DNA reads as TGTGCCTGGAGTCCCAGACTAGCGGGAAGCACAGATACGCAGTATTTT. Residues: CAWSPRLAGSTDTQYF.

This chain's CDR3 is CASSFAERDYNEQFF. CDR3 DNA sequence: TGCGCCAGCAGCTTCGCCGAGCGGGACTACAATGAGCAGTTCTTC. The chain combines TRBV4-1 with TRBJ2-1, with 7 bases fitting TRBD2. The V gene end was trimmed by 5 bases and the J gene end by 3 bases; junction bases not matched to a gene: 7. Germline CDR1 is MGHRA and CDR2 is YSYEKL. The CDR3 runs 15 residues.

The chain couples TRBV5-4 to TRBJ2-1, with 8 bases lining up with TRBD2. CDR3 length: 15 amino acids. Germline V gene sequence: CDR1 SGHNT, CDR2 YYREEE (reference sequence). J was trimmed by 5 bases and V by 4 bases; bases with no gene match: 8. CDR3 coding DNA: TGTGCCAGCAGCCCGGGGGGGGGCCGGGACAATGAGCAGTTCTTC. The encoded protein is CASSPGGGRDNEQFF.

This chain connects TRBV10-3 to TRBJ1-2; D uncertain. Trimming left V 0 bases short and J 4 bases short, with 6 bases between. Looked up from germline, CDR1 is ENHRY and CDR2 is SYGVKD. This CDR3 has 13 amino acids. The CDR3 spells CAISESPVYGYTF. CDR3 DNA sequence: TGTGCCATCAGTGAGTCGCCAGTCTATGGCTACACCTTC.

V is TRBV5-6 and J is TRBJ2-7, with D unclear. V was shortened by 0 bases and J by 3 bases, with 13 bases between the two germline ends. Germline CDR1 reads SGHDT; CDR2 reads YYEEEE. The CDR3 consists of 15 residues. The CDR3 loop is CASSLGSERVYEQYF. The CDR3 DNA reads as TGTGCCAGCAGCTTGGGCAGCGAAAGAGTCTACGAGCAGTACTTC.

The chain is built from TRBV29-1 and TRBJ2-3, with TRBD2 identical over 7 bases. V gave up 3 bases and J gave up 2 bases; unmatched junction bases: 8. The CDR3 runs 15 residues. Germline-derived CDR1 and CDR2 are SQVTM and ANQGSEA. The DNA of the CDR3 is TGCAGCGTTGAGTCCGGAGCGGGGCACACAGATACGCAGTATTTT. This encodes CSVESGAGHTDTQYF.

The chain employs TRBV7-2 and TRBJ1-1; D may be TRBD1 (6 bases). CDR1 is SGHTA, CDR2 FQGNSA, per germline. Trimming pared 1 base from V and 4 bases from J, leaving 10 bases between. The CDR3 length is 14 residues. The CDR3 DNA reads TGTGCCAGCAGCTTAGGAGGGGGTGTCACTGAAGCTTTCTTT. Protein: CASSLGGGVTEAFF.

The chain employs TRBV7-3 and TRBJ2-7, with TRBD2 matching 7 bases. The germline gives CDR1 SGHTA, CDR2 FQGTGA. J lost 0 bases, V lost 5 bases, and 4 bases had no gene match. This CDR3 contains 14 residues. CDR3 sequence: CASSPGGSSYEQYF. The CDR3 nucleotides are TGTGCCAGCAGCCCCGGGGGGAGCTCCTACGAGCAGTACTTC.

The V call is TRBV5-6, the J call TRBJ2-7; D is perhaps TRBD2 (5 bases). Trimming cost V 2 bases and J 5 bases, with 11 bases left between them. The CDR3 spans 13 residues. From germline, CDR1 is SGHDT and CDR2 YYEEEE. CDR3 nucleotides: TGTGCCAGCAGCTTAAAGCCCGGGGACGAGCAGTACTTC. Its translation is CASSLKPGDEQYF.

About this clone itself: One end of the junction does not line up with germline, which may come from a read error. The chain combines TRBV6-4 with TRBJ1-5; 7 bases are shared with TRBD1. The CDR3 consists of 18 residues. CDR1 is MRHNA, CDR2 SNTAGT, per germline. This CDR3 reads CVSRGGCPPAYSNQPQHF. The CDR3 DNA follows: TGTGTCAGCAGGGGGGGGTGCCCGCCAGCATATAGCAATCAGCCCCAGCATTTT.

The genes are TRBV7-8 and TRBJ1-6, with 7 bases identical to TRBD1. V lost 5 bases to trimming and J lost 6 bases; unmatched junction nucleotides: 4. The CDR3 has 14 amino acids. Per the germline V gene, CDR1 is SGHVS and CDR2 is FQNEAQ. In DNA, the CDR3 is TGTGCCAGCAGCCCGTGGGACAGTAATTCACCCCTCCACTTT. This encodes CASSPWDSNSPLHF.

The rearrangement links TRBV11-2 to TRBJ1-6; 8 bases align to TRBD1. The CDR3 is 14 amino acids. From germline, CDR1 is SGHAT and CDR2 FQNNGV. After removal of 3 bases from V and 10 bases from J, the junction contained 5 bases not matched to a gene. The CDR3 region is CASSFGQGLSPLHF. The CDR3 DNA follows: TGTGCCAGCAGCTTCGGACAGGGACTGTCACCCCTCCACTTT.